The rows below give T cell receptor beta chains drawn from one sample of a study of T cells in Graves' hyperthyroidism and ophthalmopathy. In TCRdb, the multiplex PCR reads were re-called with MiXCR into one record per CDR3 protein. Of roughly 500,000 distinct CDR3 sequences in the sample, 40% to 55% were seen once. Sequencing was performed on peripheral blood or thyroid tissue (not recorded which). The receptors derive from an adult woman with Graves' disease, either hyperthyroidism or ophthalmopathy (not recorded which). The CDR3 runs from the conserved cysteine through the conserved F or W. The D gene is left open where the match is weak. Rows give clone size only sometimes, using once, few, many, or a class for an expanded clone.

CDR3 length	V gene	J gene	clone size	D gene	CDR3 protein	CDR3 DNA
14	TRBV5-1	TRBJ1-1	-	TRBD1	CATNNQGAGTEAFF	TGCGCCACCAATAACCAGGGGGCTGGGACTGAAGCTTTCTTT
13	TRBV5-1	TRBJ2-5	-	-	CASSLRWGETQYF	TGCGCCAGCAGCTTGCGATGGGGAGAGACCCAGTACTTC
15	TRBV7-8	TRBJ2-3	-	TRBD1	CASSVDRALTDTQYF	TGTGCCAGCAGCGTAGACAGGGCCCTCACAGATACGCAGTATTTT
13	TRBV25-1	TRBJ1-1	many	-	CASSEYGNTEAFF	TGTGCCAGCAGTGAATATGGGAACACTGAAGCTTTCTTT
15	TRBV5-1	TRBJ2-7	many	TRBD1	CASSLGTGGHYEQYF	TGCGCCAGCAGCTTGGGGACAGGGGGCCACTACGAGCAGTACTTC
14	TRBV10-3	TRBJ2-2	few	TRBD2	CAISEREGTGELFF	TGTGCCATCAGTGAGCGGGAGGGGACCGGGGAGCTGTTTTTT
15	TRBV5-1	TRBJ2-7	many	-	CASSLSGEPRYEQYF	TGCGCCAGCAGCTTGTCGGGTGAACCCCGATACGAGCAGTACTTC
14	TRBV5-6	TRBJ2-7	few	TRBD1	CASSLLTGTYEQYF	TGTGCCAGCAGCCTCCTGACAGGGACCTACGAGCAGTACTTC
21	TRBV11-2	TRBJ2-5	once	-	CASSFYICSAQRFRDQETQYF	-
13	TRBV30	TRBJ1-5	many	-	CAWSVGRNQPQHF	TGTGCCTGGAGTGTGGGTAGAAATCAGCCCCAGCATTTT
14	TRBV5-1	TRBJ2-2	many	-	CASSLYGSDRELFF	TGCGCCAGCAGCTTGTATGGGTCGGACAGGGAGCTGTTTTTT
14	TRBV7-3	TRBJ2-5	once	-	CASPGPREIETQYF	TGTGCCAGCCCGGGACCACGGGAGATAGAGACCCAGTACTTC
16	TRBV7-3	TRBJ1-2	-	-	CAIRRRLDGGYYGYTF	TGTGCCATCCGCCGGAGATTGGATGGAGGGTACTATGGCTACACCTTC
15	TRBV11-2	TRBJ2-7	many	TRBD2	CASSYRLAGGYEQYF	TGTGCCAGCAGCTACCGCCTAGCGGGAGGCTACGAGCAGTACTTC
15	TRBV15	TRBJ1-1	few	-	CATSSSRGVGAEAFF	TGTGCCACCAGCAGCAGCAGGGGAGTCGGGGCTGAAGCTTTCTTT
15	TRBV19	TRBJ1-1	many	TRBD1	CASRPGQSMNTEAFF	TGTGCCAGTAGACCGGGACAGTCAATGAACACTGAAGCTTTCTTT
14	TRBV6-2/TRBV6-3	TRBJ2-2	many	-	CASSYELWTGELFF	TGTGCCAGCAGTTACGAGCTATGGACCGGGGAGCTGTTTTTT
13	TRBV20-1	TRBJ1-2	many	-	CSAREDSGARYTF	TGCAGTGCTCGCGAGGACAGTGGGGCCCGCTACACCTTC
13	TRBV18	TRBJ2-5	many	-	CASSLARQETQYF	TGTGCCAGCTCACTGGCTAGACAAGAGACCCAGTACTTC
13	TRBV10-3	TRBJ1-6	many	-	CAIREDSSSPLHF	TGTGCCATCAGGGAGGACAGTAGCTCACCCCTCCACTTT
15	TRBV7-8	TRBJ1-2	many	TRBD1	CASSTYQDRGDGYTF	TGTGCCAGCAGCACGTACCAAGACAGGGGTGATGGCTACACCTTC
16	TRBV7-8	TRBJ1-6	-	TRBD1	CASSRGQGSLNQPLHF	TGTGCCAGCAGCAGAGGACAGGGATCCCTCAATCAGCCCCTCCACTTT
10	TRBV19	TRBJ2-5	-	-	CASSQWGGYF	TGTGCCAGTAGTCAATGGGGAGGGTACTTC
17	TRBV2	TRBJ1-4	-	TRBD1	CASSDQAEDRAGEKLFF	TGTGCCAGCAGTGACCAAGCAGAGGACAGGGCGGGCGAAAAACTGTTTTTT
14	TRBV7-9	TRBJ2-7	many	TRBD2	CASSLGLAAYEQYF	TGTGCCAGCAGCTTAGGACTAGCGGCCTACGAGCAGTACTTC
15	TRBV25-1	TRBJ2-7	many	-	CASRGGLTGMVEQYF	TGTGCCAGCAGGGGGGGTCTGACGGGTATGGTCGAGCAGTACTTC
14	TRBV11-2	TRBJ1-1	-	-	CASSLGAARTEAFF	TGTGCCAGCAGCCTAGGGGCAGCCCGCACTGAAGCTTTCTTT
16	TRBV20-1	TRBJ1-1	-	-	CRARGGPKPTNTEAFF	TGCAGAGCGAGGGGGGGCCCCAAACCGACGAACACTGAAGCTTTCTTT
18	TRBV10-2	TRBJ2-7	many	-	CASSDGGLEVGKVLEQYF	TGCGCCAGCAGTGATGGGGGTTTAGAGGTGGGAAAGGTGCTCGAGCAGTACTTC
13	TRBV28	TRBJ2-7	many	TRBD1	CARSTGGTPLEYF	TGTGCCAGGTCGACAGGGGGCACTCCTTTGGAGTACTTC
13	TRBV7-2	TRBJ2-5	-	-	CASSNAFRETQYF	TGTGCCAGCAGCAACGCCTTCCGAGAGACCCAGTACTTC
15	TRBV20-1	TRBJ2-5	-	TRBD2	CSAVRLAGAQETQYF	TGCAGTGCCGTCCGACTAGCGGGGGCACAAGAGACCCAGTACTTC
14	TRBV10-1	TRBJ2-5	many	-	CASSEPGTQETQYF	TGCGCCAGCAGTGAGCCAGGGACCCAAGAGACCCAGTACTTC
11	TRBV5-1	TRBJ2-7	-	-	CASSFAGEQYF	TGCGCCAGCAGCTTCGCAGGCGAGCAGTACTTC
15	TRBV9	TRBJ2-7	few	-	CATSRADINSYEQYF	TGTGCCACCAGCAGAGCCGACATAAACTCCTACGAGCAGTACTTC
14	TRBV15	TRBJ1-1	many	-	CATSRDPGATEAFF	TGTGCCACCAGCAGAGATCCCGGTGCCACTGAAGCTTTCTTT
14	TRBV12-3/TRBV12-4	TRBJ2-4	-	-	CASTQGSVGDIQYF	TGTGCCAGCACTCAGGGGTCAGTCGGGGACATTCAGTACTTC
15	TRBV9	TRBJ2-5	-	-	CASSFAGQNQETQYF	TGTGCCAGCAGCTTTGCCGGACAGAATCAAGAGACCCAGTACTTC
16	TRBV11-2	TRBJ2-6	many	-	CASSLVALSGANVLTF	TGTGCCAGCAGCTTAGTTGCACTCTCTGGGGCCAACGTCCTGACTTTC